This TCR beta chain was recovered during a study of human T cells and chemical hapten exposure. Background on the study: Readings were taken at 6 days from patch tests that had applied 0.01% DPC to the upper back. Study-wide findings and caveats: Expanded TCRs grouped into significantly more large CDR3 similarity clusters than controls produced.

Time point reported: pre-sensitization, week 0. Indicated treatment: therapeutic diphenylcyclopropenone sensitization with weekly scalp DPC. A note on this clonotype: What it binds is unknown.

The library put unique molecular identifiers onto individual cDNA molecules. TCRdb redid the calling of the RACE reads with MiXCR, one entry per CDR3 protein. The sample yields roughly 100,000 distinct CDR3 sequences, about 12% seen once. Sequencing was performed on whole blood, taken in connection with sensitization to the hapten diphenylcyclopropenone (DPC). The TCR was taken from a woman aged 45-59 years with alopecia areata. Some clones in this sample may be carry-over from other donors' samples.

The CDR3 protein is CASRQGALEQYF. The CDR3 DNA reads TGTGCCAGCAGACAGGGGGCTCTCGAGCAGTACTTC. V gene TRBV3-1 combines with J gene TRBJ2-7; the match to TRBD1 covers 9 bases. CDR3 length equals 12 residues. Germline CDR1 and CDR2: LGHDT and YNNKEL (reference sequence). The V gene end was trimmed by 6 bases and the J gene end by 6 bases; junction bases not matched to a gene: 3.